This TCR beta chain comes out of a study of shared clonotypes between healthy human individuals. Study-wide results and limits: Tissues were not sampled, only blood, and their repertoires likely differ.

This clone was counted ten times or more. Its specificity is unknown. The protocol was immunoSEQ multiplex PCR, while the TCRdb copy is restricted to in-frame clones and leaves out a portion. The table records 850,000 to 1,100,000 clones, around 77% of them present only once. The germline gives CDR1 SGHRS, CDR2 YFSETQ. V lost 4 bases and J lost 5, with 9 bases in between. The CDR3 is 12 residues long. The chain carries TRBV5-1 and TRBJ1-1; the D gene is possibly TRBD1 (6 bases). This clonotype was obtained from a man aged 18 to 35 in good health. Some clones in this sample may be carry-over from other donors' samples. Sequenced material: memory CD4+ T cells from PBMCs. Sample subset: CD45RA-negative fraction. CDR3 sequence reads: CASSAGATEAFF. For the CDR3, the DNA is TGCGCCAGCAGCGCAGGGGCGACTGAAGCTTTCTTT.